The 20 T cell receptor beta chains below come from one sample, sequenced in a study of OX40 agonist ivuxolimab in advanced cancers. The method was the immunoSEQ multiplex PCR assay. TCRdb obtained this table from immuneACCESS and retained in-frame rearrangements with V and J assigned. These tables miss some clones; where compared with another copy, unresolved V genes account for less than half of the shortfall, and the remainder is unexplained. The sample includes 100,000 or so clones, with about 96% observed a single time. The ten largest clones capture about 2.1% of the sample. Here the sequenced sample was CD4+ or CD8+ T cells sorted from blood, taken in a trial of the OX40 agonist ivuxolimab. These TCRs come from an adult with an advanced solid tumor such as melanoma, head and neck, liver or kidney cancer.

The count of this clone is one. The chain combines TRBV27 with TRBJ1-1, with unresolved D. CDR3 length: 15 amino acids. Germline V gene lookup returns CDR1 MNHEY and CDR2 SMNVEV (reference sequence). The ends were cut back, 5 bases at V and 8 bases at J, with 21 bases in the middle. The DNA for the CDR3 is TGTGCCAGCAGTGCGTGGGGTCCGGTAAAATCCGAAGCTTTCTTT. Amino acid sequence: CASSAWGPVKSEAFF.

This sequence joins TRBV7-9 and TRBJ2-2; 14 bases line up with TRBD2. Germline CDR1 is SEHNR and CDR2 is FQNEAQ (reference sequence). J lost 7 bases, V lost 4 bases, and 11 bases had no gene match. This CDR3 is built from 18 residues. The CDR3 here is CASSSWIGTSGRGGELFF. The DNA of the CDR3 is TGTGCCAGCAGCTCCTGGATAGGGACTAGCGGGAGAGGCGGGGAGCTGTTTTTT.

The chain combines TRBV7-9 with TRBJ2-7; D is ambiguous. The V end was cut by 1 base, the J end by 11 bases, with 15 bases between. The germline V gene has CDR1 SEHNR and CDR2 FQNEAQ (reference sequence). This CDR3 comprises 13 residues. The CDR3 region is CASSLGRVESEYF. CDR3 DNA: TGTGCCAGCAGCTTAGGTCGAGTAGAAAGTGAGTACTTC.

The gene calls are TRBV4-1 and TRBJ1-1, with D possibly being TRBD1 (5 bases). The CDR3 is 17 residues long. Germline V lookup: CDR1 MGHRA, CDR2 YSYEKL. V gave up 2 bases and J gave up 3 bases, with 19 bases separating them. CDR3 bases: TGCGCCAGCAGCCAAACGAAGGGGCTTAAGGCGGACACTGAAGCTTTCTTT. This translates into CASSQTKGLKADTEAFF.

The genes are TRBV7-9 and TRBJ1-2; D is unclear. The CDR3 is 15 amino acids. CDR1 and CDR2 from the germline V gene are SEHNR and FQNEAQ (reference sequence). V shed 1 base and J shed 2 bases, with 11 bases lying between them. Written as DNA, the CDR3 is TGTGCCAGCAGCTTAGAACCCCACGCCAACTATGGCTACACCTTC. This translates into CASSLEPHANYGYTF.

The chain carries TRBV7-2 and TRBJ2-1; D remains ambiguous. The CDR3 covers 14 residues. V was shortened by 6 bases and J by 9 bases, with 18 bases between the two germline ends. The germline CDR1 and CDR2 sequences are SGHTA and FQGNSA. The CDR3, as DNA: TGTGCCAGCAGTCCCATCTTATCTCGCGCTGAGCAGTTCTTC. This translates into CASSPILSRAEQFF.

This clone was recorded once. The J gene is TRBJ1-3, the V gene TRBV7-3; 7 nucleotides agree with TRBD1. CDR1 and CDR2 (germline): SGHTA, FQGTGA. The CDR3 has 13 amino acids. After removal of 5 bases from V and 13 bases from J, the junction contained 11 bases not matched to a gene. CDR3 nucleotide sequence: TGTGCCAGCAGCCTACTTACCGGGACAGATATATATTTT. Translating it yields CASSLLTGTDIYF.

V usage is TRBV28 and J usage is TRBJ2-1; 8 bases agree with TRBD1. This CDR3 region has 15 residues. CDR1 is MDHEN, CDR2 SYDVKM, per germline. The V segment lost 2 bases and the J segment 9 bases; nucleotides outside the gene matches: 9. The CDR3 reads CASSLRRGPLTEQFF. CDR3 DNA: TGTGCCAGCAGTTTACGCAGGGGGCCCCTCACTGAGCAGTTCTTC.

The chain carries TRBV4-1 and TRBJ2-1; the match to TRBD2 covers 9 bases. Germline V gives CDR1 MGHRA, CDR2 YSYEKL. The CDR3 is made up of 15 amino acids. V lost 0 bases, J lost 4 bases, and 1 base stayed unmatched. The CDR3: CASSQDSGGYNEQFF. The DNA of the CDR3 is TGCGCCAGCAGCCAAGACAGCGGGGGGTACAATGAGCAGTTCTTC.

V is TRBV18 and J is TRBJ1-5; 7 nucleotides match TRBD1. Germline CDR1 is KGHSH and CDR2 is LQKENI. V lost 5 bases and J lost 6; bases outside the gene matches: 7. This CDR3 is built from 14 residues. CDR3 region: CASSAGTETQPQHF. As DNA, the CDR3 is TGTGCCAGCTCAGCCGGGACAGAGACTCAGCCCCAGCATTTT.

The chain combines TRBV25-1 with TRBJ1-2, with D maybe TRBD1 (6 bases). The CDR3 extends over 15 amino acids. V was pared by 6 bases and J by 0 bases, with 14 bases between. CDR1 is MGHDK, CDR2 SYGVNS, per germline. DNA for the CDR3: TGTGCCAGCAGCCCTCCAGGGGTGGCTAACTATGGCTACACCTTC. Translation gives CASSPPGVANYGYTF.

CDR3 sequence (DNA): TGTGCCAGTAGTATATACAATGGCTACACCTTC. This sequence encodes CASSIYNGYTF. The rearrangement uses TRBV19 and TRBJ1-2, with D uncertain. The V and J ends lost 2 bases and 6 bases respectively, with 4 bases between them. The CDR3 consists of 11 residues. Per germline, CDR1 LNHDA and CDR2 SQIVND (reference sequence).

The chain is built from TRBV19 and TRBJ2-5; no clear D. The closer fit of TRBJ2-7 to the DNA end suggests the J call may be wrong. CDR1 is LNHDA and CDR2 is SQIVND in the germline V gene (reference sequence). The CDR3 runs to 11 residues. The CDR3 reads CASSTQGEQYF. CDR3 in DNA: TGTGCCAGTAGTACTCAAGGCGAGCAGTACTTC.

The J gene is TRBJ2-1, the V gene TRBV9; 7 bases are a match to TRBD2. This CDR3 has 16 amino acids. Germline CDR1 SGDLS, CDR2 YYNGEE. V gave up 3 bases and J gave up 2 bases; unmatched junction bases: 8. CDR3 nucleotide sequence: TGTGCCAGCAGCGACGCCGGGACTACCACCTACAATGAGCAGTTCTTC. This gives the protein CASSDAGTTTYNEQFF. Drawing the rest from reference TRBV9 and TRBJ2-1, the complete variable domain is DSGVTQTPKHLITATGQRVTLRCSPRSGDLSVYWYQQSLDQGLQFLIQYYNGEERAKGNILERFSAQQFPDLHSELNLSSLELGDSALYFCASSDAGTTTYNEQFFGPGTRLTVL.

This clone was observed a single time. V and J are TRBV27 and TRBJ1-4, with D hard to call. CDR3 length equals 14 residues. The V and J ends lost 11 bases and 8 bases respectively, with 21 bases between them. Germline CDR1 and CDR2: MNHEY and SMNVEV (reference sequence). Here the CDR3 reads CAPRSGSGREKLFF. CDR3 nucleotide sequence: TGTGCCCCCCGCAGCGGGAGTGGACGCGAAAAACTGTTTTTT.

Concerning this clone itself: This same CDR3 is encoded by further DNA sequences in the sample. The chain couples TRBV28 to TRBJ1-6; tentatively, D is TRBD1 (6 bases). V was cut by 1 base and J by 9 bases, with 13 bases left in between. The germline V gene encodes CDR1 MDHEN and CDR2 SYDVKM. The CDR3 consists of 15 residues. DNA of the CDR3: TGTGCCAGCAGTTTATCAGGGGCCAGTGGTTCACCCCTCCACTTT. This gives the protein CASSLSGASGSPLHF.

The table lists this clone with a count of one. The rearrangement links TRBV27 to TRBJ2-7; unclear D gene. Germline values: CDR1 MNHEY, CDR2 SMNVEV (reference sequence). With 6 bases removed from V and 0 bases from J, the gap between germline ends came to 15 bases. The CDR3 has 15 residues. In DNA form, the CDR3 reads TGTGCCAGCAGCATGACGTGGCTTCACTCCTACGAGCAGTACTTC. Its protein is CASSMTWLHSYEQYF.

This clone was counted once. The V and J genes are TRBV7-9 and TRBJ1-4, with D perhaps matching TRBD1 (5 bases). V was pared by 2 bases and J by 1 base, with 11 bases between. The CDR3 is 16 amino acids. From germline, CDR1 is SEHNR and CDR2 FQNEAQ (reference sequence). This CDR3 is CASSLWQGRTNEKLFF. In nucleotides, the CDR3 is TGTGCCAGCAGCTTATGGCAGGGCAGAACTAATGAAAAACTGTTTTTT.

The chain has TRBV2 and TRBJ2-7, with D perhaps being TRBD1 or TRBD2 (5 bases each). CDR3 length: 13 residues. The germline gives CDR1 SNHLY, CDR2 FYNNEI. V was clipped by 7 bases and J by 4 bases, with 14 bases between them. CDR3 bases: TGTGCCAGCACCCCGAGGGGTGAGTACGAGCAGTACTTC. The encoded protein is CASTPRGEYEQYF.

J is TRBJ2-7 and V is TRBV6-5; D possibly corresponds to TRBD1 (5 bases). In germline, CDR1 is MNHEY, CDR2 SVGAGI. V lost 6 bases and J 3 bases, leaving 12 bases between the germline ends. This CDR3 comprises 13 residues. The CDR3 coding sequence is TGTGCCAGCAGCCCTGGGGCCCTCTACGAGCAGTACTTC. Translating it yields CASSPGALYEQYF.